The count of the clone carrying this TCR beta chain is one. Participants were aged roughly 18 to 89 years, lived in 24 US areas, and enrolled virtually. In assigning cohorts, the study relied on participant-reported clinical history. The source of the sample is a study of blood T cell repertoires in COVID-19. Data came from immunoSEQ multiplex PCR; TCRdb stores just in-frame clones and leaves some out. The profile covers 150,000 to 200,000 clones, with over 70% appearing a single time and over 5% taken by the ten largest. This receptor was obtained from a man between 65 and 85 years old who had been exposed to COVID-19. Sequencing input: PBMCs or T cells enriched from blood (not recorded which).

CDR3 nucleotide sequence: TGTGCCAGCAGCCTCACCAGCGGGAGCGGCACAGATACGCAGTATTTT. Protein product: CASSLTSGSGTDTQYF. V gene TRBV3-1 (or the pseudogene TRBV3-2) combines with J gene TRBJ2-3; 8 nucleotides match TRBD2. The junction had 7 bases not matched to a gene; V was cut back by 4 bases and J by 1 base. The CDR3 is made up of 16 amino acids. Germline V gene data show CDR1 as LGHDT and CDR2 as YNNKEL (reference sequence).